This T cell receptor (beta chain) came from a study of CD8+ T cells in alopecia areata. Looking at the study overall: Treatment of the treated patients consisted of oral tofacitinib, 5 to 10 mg twice daily.

Indicated treatment: oral pan-JAK inhibitor, 5-10 mg twice daily. This clone showed up just a few times. CDR3 length: 15 amino acids. CDR1 SGHDT and CDR2 YYEEEE come from the germline V gene. The ends were cut back, 0 bases at V and 4 bases at J, with 13 bases in the middle. Extraction and reverse transcription of RNA yielded cDNA as the sequencing template. Some clones are missing from TCRdb's copy, which holds only in-frame ones; the method was immunoSEQ multiplex PCR. The top ten hold roughly 12% of the sample, which has around 200,000 clones, around 58% seen once. The source is a human donor with alopecia areata. The chain has TRBV5-6 and TRBJ2-5; a weak D match, TRBD2 (5 bases). The input for sequencing was CD8+ T cells sorted from blood, taken at week 24, from a patient treated with tofacitinib. The CDR3: CASSLGGMARETQYF. DNA of the CDR3: TGTGCCAGCAGCTTGGGAGGGATGGCCCGAGAGACCCAGTACTTC.